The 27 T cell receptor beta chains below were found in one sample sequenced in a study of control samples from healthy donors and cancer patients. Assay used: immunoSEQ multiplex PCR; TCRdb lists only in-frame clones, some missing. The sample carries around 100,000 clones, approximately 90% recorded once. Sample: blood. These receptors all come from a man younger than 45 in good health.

In DNA, the CDR3 is TGTGCCAGTAAGCCGGGACAGGGAGGATCACCCCTCCACTTT. This sequence encodes CASKPGQGGSPLHF. The J gene is TRBJ1-6, the V gene TRBV19; TRBD1 aligns across 9 bases. The CDR3 covers 14 residues. V dropped 7 bases and J dropped 10; count of bases not matched to a gene: 8. Germline CDR1 LNHDA, CDR2 SQIVND (reference sequence).

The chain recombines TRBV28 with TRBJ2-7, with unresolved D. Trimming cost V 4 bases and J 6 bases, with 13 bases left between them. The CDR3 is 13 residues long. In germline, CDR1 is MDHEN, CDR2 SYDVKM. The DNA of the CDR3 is TGTGCCAGCAGTTACGCACGGAGACCCGAGCAGTACTTC. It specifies CASSYARRPEQYF.

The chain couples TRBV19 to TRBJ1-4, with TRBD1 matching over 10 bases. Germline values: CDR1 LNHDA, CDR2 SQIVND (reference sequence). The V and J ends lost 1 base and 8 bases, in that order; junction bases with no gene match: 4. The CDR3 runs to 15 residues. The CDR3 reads CASSIGQGASEKLFF. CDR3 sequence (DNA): TGTGCCAGTAGTATAGGACAGGGGGCAAGCGAAAAACTGTTTTTT.

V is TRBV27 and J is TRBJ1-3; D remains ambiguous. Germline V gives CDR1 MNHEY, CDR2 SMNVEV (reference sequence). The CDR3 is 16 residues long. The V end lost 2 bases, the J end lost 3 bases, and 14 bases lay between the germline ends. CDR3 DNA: TGTGCCAGCAGTTTAAATGGACTCACTTATGGAAACACCATATATTTT. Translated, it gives CASSLNGLTYGNTIYF.

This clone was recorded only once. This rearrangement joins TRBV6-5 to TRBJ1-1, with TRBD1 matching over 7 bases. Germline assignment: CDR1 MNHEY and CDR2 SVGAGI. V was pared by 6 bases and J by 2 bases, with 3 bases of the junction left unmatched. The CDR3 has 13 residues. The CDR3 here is CASSWDSNTEAFF. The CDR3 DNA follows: TGTGCCAGCAGCTGGGACAGCAACACTGAAGCTTTCTTT.

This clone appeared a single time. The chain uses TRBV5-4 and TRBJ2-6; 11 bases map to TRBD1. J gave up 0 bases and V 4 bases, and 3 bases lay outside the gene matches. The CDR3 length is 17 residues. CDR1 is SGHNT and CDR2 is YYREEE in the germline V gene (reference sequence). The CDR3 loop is CASSLGQGGSGANVLTF. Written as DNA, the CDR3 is TGTGCCAGCAGCCTGGGACAGGGGGGCTCTGGGGCCAACGTCCTGACTTTC.

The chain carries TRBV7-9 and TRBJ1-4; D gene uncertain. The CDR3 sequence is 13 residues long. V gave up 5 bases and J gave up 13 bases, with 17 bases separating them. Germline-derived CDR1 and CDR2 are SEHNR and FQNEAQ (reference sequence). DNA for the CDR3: TGTGCCAGCAGCCCTAGTGGGTTGAGTGGACTGTTTTTT. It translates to CASSPSGLSGLFF.

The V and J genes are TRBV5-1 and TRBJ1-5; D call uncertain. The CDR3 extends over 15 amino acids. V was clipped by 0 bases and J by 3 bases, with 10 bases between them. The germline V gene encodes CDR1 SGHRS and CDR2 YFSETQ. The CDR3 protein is CASSLGGASNQPQHF. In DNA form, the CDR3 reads TGCGCCAGCAGCTTGGGTGGCGCATCCAATCAGCCCCAGCATTTT.

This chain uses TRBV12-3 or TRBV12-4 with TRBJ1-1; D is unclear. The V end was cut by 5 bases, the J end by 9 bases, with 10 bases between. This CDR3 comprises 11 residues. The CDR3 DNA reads TGTGCCAGCAGTCCGACACCTAAAGCTTTCTTT. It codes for CASSPTPKAFF.

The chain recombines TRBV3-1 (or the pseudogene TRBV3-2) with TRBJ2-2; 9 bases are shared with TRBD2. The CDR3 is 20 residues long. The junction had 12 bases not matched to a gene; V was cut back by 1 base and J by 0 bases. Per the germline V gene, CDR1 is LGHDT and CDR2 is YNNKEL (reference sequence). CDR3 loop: CASSQGVGIAGVSNTGELFF. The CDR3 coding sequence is TGTGCCAGCAGCCAAGGCGTCGGAATAGCGGGGGTTTCGAACACCGGGGAGCTGTTTTTT.

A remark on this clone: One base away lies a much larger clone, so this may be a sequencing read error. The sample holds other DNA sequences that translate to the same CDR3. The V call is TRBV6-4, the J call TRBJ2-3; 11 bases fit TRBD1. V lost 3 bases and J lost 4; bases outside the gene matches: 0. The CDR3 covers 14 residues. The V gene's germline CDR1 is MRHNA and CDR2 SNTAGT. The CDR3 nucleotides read TGTGCCAGCAGTGAGGGACAGGGGGCAGATACGCAGTATTTT. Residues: CASSEGQGADTQYF.

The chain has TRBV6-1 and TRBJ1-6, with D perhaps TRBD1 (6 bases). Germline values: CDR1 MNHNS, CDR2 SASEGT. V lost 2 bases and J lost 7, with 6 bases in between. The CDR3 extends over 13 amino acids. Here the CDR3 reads CASSERGNSPLHF. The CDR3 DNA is TGTGCCAGCAGTGAAAGGGGGAATTCACCCCTCCACTTT.

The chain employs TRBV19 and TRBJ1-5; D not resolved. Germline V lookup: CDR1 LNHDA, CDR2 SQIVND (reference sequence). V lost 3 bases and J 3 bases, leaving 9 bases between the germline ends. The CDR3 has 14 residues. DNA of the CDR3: TGTGCCAGTAGTATCTGGCAGGTCAATCAGCCCCAGCATTTT. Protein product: CASSIWQVNQPQHF. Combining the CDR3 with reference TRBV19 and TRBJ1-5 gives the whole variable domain DGGITQSPKYLFRKEGQNVTLSCEQNLNHDAMYWYRQDPGQGLRLIYYSQIVNDFQKGDIAEGYSVSREKKESFPLTVTSAQKNPTAFYLCASSIWQVNQPQHFGDGTRLSIL.

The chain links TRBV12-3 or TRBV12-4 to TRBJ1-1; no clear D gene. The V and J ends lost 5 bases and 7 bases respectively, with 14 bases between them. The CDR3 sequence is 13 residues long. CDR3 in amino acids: CASSLQRVLEAFF. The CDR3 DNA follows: TGTGCCAGCAGTCTTCAACGCGTCCTTGAAGCTTTCTTT.

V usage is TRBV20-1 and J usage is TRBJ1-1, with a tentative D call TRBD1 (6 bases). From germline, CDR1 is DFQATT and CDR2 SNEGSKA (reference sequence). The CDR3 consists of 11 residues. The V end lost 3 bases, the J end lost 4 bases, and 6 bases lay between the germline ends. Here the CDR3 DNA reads TGCAGTGCTAGGGACAGCACTGAAGCTTTCTTT. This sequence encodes CSARDSTEAFF.

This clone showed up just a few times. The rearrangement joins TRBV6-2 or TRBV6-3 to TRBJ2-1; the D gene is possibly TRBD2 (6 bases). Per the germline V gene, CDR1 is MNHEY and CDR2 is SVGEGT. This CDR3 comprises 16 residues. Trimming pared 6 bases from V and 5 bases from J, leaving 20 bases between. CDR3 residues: CASSFRLVRGNNEQFF. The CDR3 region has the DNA TGTGCCAGCAGCTTCAGACTAGTTCGGGGAAACAATGAGCAGTTCTTC.

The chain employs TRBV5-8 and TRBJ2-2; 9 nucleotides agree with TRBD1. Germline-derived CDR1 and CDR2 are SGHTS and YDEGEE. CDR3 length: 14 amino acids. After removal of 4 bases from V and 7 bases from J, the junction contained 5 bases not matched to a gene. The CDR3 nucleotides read TGTGCCAGCAGCCGCGGACAGGGGATCGGGGAGCTGTTTTTT. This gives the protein CASSRGQGIGELFF.

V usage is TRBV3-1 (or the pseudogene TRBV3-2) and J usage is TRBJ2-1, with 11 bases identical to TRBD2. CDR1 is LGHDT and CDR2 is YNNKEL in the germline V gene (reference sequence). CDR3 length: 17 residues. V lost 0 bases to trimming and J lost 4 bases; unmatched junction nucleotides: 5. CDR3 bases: TGTGCCAGCAGCCAAGATCCCCTAGCGGGAGGTTACAATGAGCAGTTCTTC. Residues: CASSQDPLAGGYNEQFF.

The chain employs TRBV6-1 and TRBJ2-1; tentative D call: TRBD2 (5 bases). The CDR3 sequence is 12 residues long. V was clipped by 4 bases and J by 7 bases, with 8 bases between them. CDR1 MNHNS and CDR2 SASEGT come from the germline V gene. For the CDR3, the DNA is TGTGCCAGCAGTGTAGCGTTGAATGAGCAGTTCTTC. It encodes CASSVALNEQFF.

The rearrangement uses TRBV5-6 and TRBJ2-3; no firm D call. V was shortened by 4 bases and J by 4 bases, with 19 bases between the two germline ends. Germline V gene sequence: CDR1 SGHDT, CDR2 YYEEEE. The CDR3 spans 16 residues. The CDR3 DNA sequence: TGTGCCAGCAGCCTTACCTCAATGACATACTCAGATACGCAGTATTTT. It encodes CASSLTSMTYSDTQYF.

CDR3 sequence: CASSLLGDEQYF. CDR3 nucleotides: TGTGCCAGCAGTCTGCTGGGGGACGAGCAGTACTTC. This chain connects TRBV28 to TRBJ2-7, with D perhaps given as TRBD1 or TRBD2 (5 bases each). The CDR3 sequence is 12 residues long. V lost 5 bases to trimming and J lost 5 bases, with 10 bases between them. Germline CDR1 MDHEN, CDR2 SYDVKM.

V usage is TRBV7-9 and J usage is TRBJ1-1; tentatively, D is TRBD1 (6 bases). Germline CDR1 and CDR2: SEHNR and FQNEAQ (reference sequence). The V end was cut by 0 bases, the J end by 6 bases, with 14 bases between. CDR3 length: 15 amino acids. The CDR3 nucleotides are TGTGCCAGCAGCTTAGCAGGGGGTTCCCTTGCTGAAGCTTTCTTT. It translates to CASSLAGGSLAEAFF.

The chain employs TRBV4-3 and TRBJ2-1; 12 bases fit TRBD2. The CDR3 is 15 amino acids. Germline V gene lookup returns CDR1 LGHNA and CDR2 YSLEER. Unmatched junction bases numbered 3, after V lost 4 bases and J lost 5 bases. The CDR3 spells CASSLGTSGHNEQFF. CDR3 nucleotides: TGCGCCAGCAGCCTCGGGACTAGCGGGCACAATGAGCAGTTCTTC.

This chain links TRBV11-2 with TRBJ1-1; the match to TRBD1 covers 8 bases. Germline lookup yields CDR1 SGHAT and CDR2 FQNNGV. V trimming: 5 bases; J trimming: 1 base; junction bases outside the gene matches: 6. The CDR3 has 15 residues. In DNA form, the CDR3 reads TGTGCCAGCAGCACATCGACAGGGGCGAACACTGAAGCTTTCTTT. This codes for CASSTSTGANTEAFF.

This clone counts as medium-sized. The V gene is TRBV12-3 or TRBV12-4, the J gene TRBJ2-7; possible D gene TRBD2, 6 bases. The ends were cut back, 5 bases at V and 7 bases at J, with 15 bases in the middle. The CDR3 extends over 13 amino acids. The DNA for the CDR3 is TGTGCCAGCAGTATCGGGAGCAGCAGGGAGCAGTACTTC. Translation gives CASSIGSSREQYF.

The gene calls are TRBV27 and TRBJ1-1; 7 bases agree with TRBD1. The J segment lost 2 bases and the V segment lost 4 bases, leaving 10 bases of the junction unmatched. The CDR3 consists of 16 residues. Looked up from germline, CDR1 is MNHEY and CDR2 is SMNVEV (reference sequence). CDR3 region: CASSSNWGQINTEAFF. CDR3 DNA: TGTGCCAGCAGTTCGAACTGGGGACAGATTAACACTGAAGCTTTCTTT.

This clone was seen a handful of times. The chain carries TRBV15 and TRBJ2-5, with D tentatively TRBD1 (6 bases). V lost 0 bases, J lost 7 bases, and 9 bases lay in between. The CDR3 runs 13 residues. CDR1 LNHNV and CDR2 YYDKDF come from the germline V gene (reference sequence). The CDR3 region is CATSRDQGRTQYF. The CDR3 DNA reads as TGTGCCACCAGCAGAGATCAGGGGAGGACCCAGTACTTC.